This is a list of T cell receptor beta chains from one sample in a study of T-cell reconstitution after alpha-beta-depleted transplantation in children. TCRdb reanalysed the PCR reads using MiXCR and keeps one entry per CDR3 protein. The profile shows more than 250,000 distinct CDR3 sequences, about 10% of them singletons. This specimen was PBMCs from the stem cell graft donor, taken from the stem cell graft. The receptors shown here come from a human donor who donated a stem cell graft to a child with SCID. Each CDR3 is given with its conserved first and last residue. Fields, in order: J gene, clone size, V gene, D gene, CDR3 protein, CDR3 DNA. A D gene is named only where the DNA matches it firmly. Part of the rows lack a size; the others show once, few, many or a class for expanded clones.

>TRBJ2-3|many|TRBV12-3/TRBV12-4|TRBD1
CASSWDRGRTDTQYF
TGTGCCAGCAGTTGGGACAGGGGCCGGACAGATACGCAGTATTTT
>TRBJ2-5|-|TRBV2|-
CASRWSQETQYF
TGTGCCAGCAGGTGGAGCCAAGAGACCCAGTACTTC
>TRBJ2-6|many|TRBV14|-
CASSQDNSGANVLTF
TGTGCCAGCAGCCAAGACAACTCTGGGGCCAACGTCCTGACTTTC
>TRBJ1-4|few|TRBV20-1|-
CSARDRRFNEKLFF
TGCAGTGCTAGAGATCGGAGGTTCAATGAAAAACTGTTTTTT
>TRBJ2-7|few|TRBV20-1|TRBD1
CSAQTGGENEQYF
TGCAGTGCTCAAACAGGGGGCGAGAACGAGCAGTACTTC
>TRBJ1-1|-|TRBV12-3/TRBV12-4|-
CASSQDSEAFF
TGTGCCAGCAGCCAAGACAGTGAAGCTTTCTTT
>TRBJ2-7|-|TRBV29-1|TRBD1
CSVGDRFGAYEQYF
TGCAGCGTTGGGGACAGGTTCGGGGCCTACGAGCAGTACTTC
>TRBJ2-7|many|TRBV18|-
CASSPRRGYEQYF
TGTGCCAGCTCACCAAGAAGGGGATACGAGCAGTACTTC
>TRBJ2-5|many|TRBV12-3/TRBV12-4|TRBD1
CASSTTGQVQETQYF
TGTGCCAGCAGTACAACGGGACAGGTACAAGAGACCCAGTACTTC
>TRBJ2-1|many|TRBV12-5|TRBD2
CASVRQRLAGRYNEQFF
TGTGCTAGTGTACGCCAAAGACTAGCGGGGAGATACAATGAGCAGTTCTTC
>TRBJ1-2|few|TRBV14|-
CASSTRDFYGYTF
TGTGCCAGCAGTACTCGGGACTTTTATGGCTACACCTTC
>TRBJ2-5|-|TRBV5-1|TRBD2
CASSLELTASGYSQETQYF
TGCGCCAGCAGCTTGGAACTCACAGCTAGCGGGTACTCCCAAGAGACCCAGTACTTC
>TRBJ1-1|many|TRBV12-3/TRBV12-4|TRBD1
CASSSNTGGATEAFF
TGTGCCAGCAGTTCGAACACAGGGGGCGCGACTGAAGCTTTCTTT
>TRBJ2-1|many|TRBV7-9|TRBD2
CASSTLDGRSYNEQFF
TGTGCCAGCAGCACCCTAGACGGGAGGTCCTACAATGAGCAGTTCTTC
>TRBJ2-1|many|TRBV11-2|-
CASSLDRGGYNEQFF
TGTGCCAGCAGCTTAGATCGTGGAGGCTACAATGAGCAGTTCTTC
>TRBJ2-3|-|TRBV7-3|-
CASSFGVGDTQYF
TGTGCCAGCAGCTTTGGCGTTGGAGATACGCAGTATTTT
>TRBJ1-1|few|TRBV6-4|-
CASSKEENTEAFF
TGTGCCAGCAGTAAGGAAGAGAACACTGAAGCTTTCTTT
>TRBJ1-4|few|TRBV20-1|-
CSARDPSGDEKLFF
TGCAGTGCTAGAGATCCGAGTGGTGATGAAAAACTGTTTTTT
>TRBJ2-1|few|TRBV7-8|TRBD1
CASSFPGTGGGNEQFF
TGTGCCAGCAGCTTCCCCGGGACAGGGGGTGGCAATGAGCAGTTCTTC
>TRBJ1-5|few|TRBV5-1|TRBD1
CASSLTGAREQPQHF
TGCGCCAGCAGCTTGACAGGGGCCCGTGAGCAGCCCCAGCATTTT
>TRBJ2-5|few|TRBV5-1|TRBD2
CASSLARLAGGQETQYF
TGCGCCAGCAGCTTGGCCCGACTAGCGGGGGGGCAAGAGACCCAGTACTTC
>TRBJ1-1|few|TRBV27|-
CASSLTSWQGEAFF
TGTGCCAGCAGTTTAACGTCATGGCAGGGTGAAGCTTTCTTT
>TRBJ2-5|-|TRBV20-1|-
CSAWVMETQYF
TGCAGTGCCTGGGTAATGGAGACCCAGTACTTC
>TRBJ1-2|-|TRBV27|-
CASSYRSSGGGYTF
TGTGCCAGCAGTTACAGGTCCTCCGGTGGTGGCTACACCTTC
>TRBJ1-5|-|TRBV27|-
CASSPLATGDQPQHF
TGTGCCAGCAGTCCCCTCGCGACTGGGGATCAGCCCCAGCATTTT
>TRBJ1-5|many|TRBV2|-
CASSGSDEGQPQHF
TGTGCCAGCAGTGGATCGGACGAGGGCCAGCCCCAGCATTTT
>TRBJ1-1|few|TRBV5-5|TRBD1
CASSLATGVMNTEAFF
TGTGCCAGCAGCTTGGCAACAGGGGTAATGAACACTGAAGCTTTCTTT
>TRBJ1-1|many|TRBV7-2|-
CASSEPDTRGYEAFF
TGTGCCAGCAGCGAACCGGACACTCGAGGGTATGAAGCTTTCTTT
>TRBJ2-7|few|TRBV29-1|TRBD1
CSVGIRGLSYEQYF
TGCAGCGTTGGTATCAGGGGGCTATCCTACGAGCAGTACTTC
>TRBJ1-4|many|TRBV4-1|-
CASSQRGEKLFF
TGCGCCAGCAGCCAGCGGGGGGAAAAACTGTTTTTT
>TRBJ1-1|-|TRBV12-3/TRBV12-4|-
CASSTGGRNTEAFF
TGTGCCAGCAGTACCGGGGGCAGGAACACTGAAGCTTTCTTT
>TRBJ1-4|few|TRBV6-5|-
CASSYSRGSSEKLFF
TGTGCCAGCAGTTACTCGAGGGGGAGCAGTGAAAAACTGTTTTTT
>TRBJ2-4|-|TRBV20-1|-
CSAREALAKNIQYF
TGCAGTGCTAGGGAAGCCTTAGCCAAAAACATTCAGTACTTC
>TRBJ2-1|-|TRBV5-1|TRBD1
CASSLATGQGWNEQFF
TGCGCCAGCAGCTTGGCCACGGGACAGGGATGGAATGAGCAGTTCTTC
>TRBJ2-7|-|TRBV29-1|-
CSVSRGYEQYF
TGCAGCGTTTCAAGGGGGTACGAGCAGTACTTC